The 27 T cell receptor beta chains presented below share a single source sample, sequenced in a study of blood T cell repertoires in COVID-19 (dated by TCRdb to the early 2020s). The library was generated by the immunoSEQ multiplex PCR assay. What TCRdb holds here is the immuneACCESS table cut down to in-frame rearrangements. Part of the clones is not present; checked against another copy, under half of the missing clones reflect an unresolved V gene, and the others are unexplained. This sample comprises 300,000 or so clones, around 90% of them detected only once. The top ten constitute 3.7% of the sample. Sequenced sample: peripheral blood. These receptors all come from a woman between 40 and 50 years old with acute or convalescent COVID-19.

The CDR3 bases are TGTGCCAGCAGCCAAGGACAGGTAGACCAGCCCCAGCATTTT. Residues: CASSQGQVDQPQHF. The chain combines TRBV3-1 (or the pseudogene TRBV3-2) with TRBJ1-5; a possible D gene is TRBD1 (6 bases). V was shortened by 1 base and J by 7 bases, with 11 bases between the two germline ends. Germline-derived CDR1 and CDR2 are LGHDT and YNNKEL (reference sequence). The CDR3 has 14 residues.

As for this clone: The same CDR3 also results from other DNA sequences found in this sample. The chain recombines TRBV5-1 with TRBJ2-3; D possibly corresponds to TRBD1 (6 bases). Trimming took off 0 bases at V and 3 bases at J, with 8 bases between the two ends. Germline V lookup: CDR1 SGHRS, CDR2 YFSETQ. CDR3 length: 14 amino acids. The CDR3 coding sequence is TGCGCCAGCAGCTTGGGGGGGCGGACAGATACGCAGTATTTT. Translating gives CASSLGGRTDTQYF. Complete variable domain (other parts from reference TRBV5-1 and TRBJ2-3): KAGVTQTPRYLIKTRGQQVTLSCSPISGHRSVSWYQQTPGQGLQFLFEYFSETQRNKGNFPGRFSGRQFSNSRSEMNVSTLELGDSALYLCASSLGGRTDTQYFGPGTRLTVL.

This chain connects TRBV21-1 to TRBJ1-2. TRBV21-1 is described as a pseudogene. The CDR3 is 16 residues long. CDR3 DNA sequence: TGTGCCAGCAGCCGGACTTCATACCATTTCTTTTATGGCTACACCTTC. This sequence encodes CASSRTSYHFFYGYTF.

This clone has a single count. The chain combines TRBV6-1 with TRBJ1-6; D gene ambiguous. V was clipped by 2 bases and J by 0 bases, with 14 bases between them. The CDR3 length is 18 residues. CDR1 is MNHNS and CDR2 is SASEGT in the germline V gene. This CDR3 is CASSEFIQTSSYNSPLHF. The CDR3 nucleotides read TGTGCCAGCAGTGAATTTATCCAAACGAGCTCCTATAATTCACCCCTCCACTTT.

This clone has just one count. The chain employs TRBV28 and TRBJ1-4; D unclear. The CDR3 spans 18 residues. Trimming cost V 4 bases and J 0 bases, with 18 bases left between them. Germline V gene sequence: CDR1 MDHEN, CDR2 SYDVKM. CDR3 nucleotide sequence: TGTGCCAGCAGTTCTCTGGGTTTACAGCAAGCAACTAATGAAAAACTGTTTTTT. Translating gives CASSSLGLQQATNEKLFF. The complete variable domain, with remaining parts taken from reference TRBV28 and TRBJ1-4, reads DVKVTQSSRYLVKRTGEKVFLECVQDMDHENMFWYRQDPGLGLRLIYFSYDVKMKEKGDIPEGYSVSREKKERFSLILESASTNQTSMYLCASSSLGLQQATNEKLFFGSGTQLSVL.

V usage is TRBV3-1 (or the pseudogene TRBV3-2) and J usage is TRBJ2-4; a possible D gene is TRBD2 (5 bases). From germline, CDR1 is LGHDT and CDR2 YNNKEL (reference sequence). V gave up 2 bases and J gave up 0 bases, with 11 bases separating them. The CDR3 is made up of 16 amino acids. In DNA form, the CDR3 reads TGTGCCAGCAGCCAATCGGGGTCCTTAGCCAAAAACATTCAGTACTTC. Protein sequence: CASSQSGSLAKNIQYF.

This rearrangement joins TRBV12-3 or TRBV12-4 to TRBJ2-7, with D tentatively TRBD1 (6 bases). The V end was cut by 2 bases, the J end by 6 bases, with 11 bases between. The CDR3 length is 13 residues. CDR3 region: CASSLRGFREQYV. The CDR3 DNA follows: TGTGCCAGCAGTTTAAGGGGGTTCCGCGAGCAGTACGTC.

The V and J genes are TRBV9 and TRBJ2-6, with D maybe TRBD2 (5 bases). The germline V and J ends were trimmed by 3 bases and 0 bases, with 10 bases remaining between them. Germline-derived CDR1 and CDR2 are SGDLS and YYNGEE. CDR3 length equals 16 residues. The CDR3 nucleotides are TGTGCCAGCAGCGACCGACGGGACTCTGGGGCCAACGTCCTGACTTTC. This gives the protein CASSDRRDSGANVLTF. Full variable domain (missing parts from reference TRBV9 and TRBJ2-6): DSGVTQTPKHLITATGQRVTLRCSPRSGDLSVYWYQQSLDQGLQFLIQYYNGEERAKGNILERFSAQQFPDLHSELNLSSLELGDSALYFCASSDRRDSGANVLTFGAGSRLTVL.

This chain connects TRBV21-1 to TRBJ1-2. TRBV21-1 is a listed pseudogene. The CDR3 contains 15 residues. The CDR3 loop reads CASSKAEADNYGYTF. CDR3 nucleotide sequence: TGTGCCAGCAGCAAAGCTGAGGCCGATAACTATGGCTACACCTTC.

This chain links TRBV6-5 with TRBJ1-1; D remains unclear. The germline V gene has CDR1 MNHEY and CDR2 SVGAGI. Trimming pared 6 bases from V and 4 bases from J, leaving 15 bases between. CDR3 length: 14 amino acids. CDR3 protein: CASSLYPSGTEAFF. For the CDR3, the DNA is TGTGCCAGCAGCCTCTATCCTAGCGGCACTGAAGCTTTCTTT.

The chain combines TRBV12-3 or TRBV12-4 with TRBJ1-5, with D maybe TRBD1 (5 bases). The CDR3 runs to 13 residues. V lost 3 bases and J 4 bases, leaving 7 bases between the germline ends. CDR3 loop: CASSLKGNQPQHF. The CDR3 DNA reads TGTGCCAGCAGTTTGAAGGGGAATCAGCCCCAGCATTTT.

This clone was detected a few times. The chain couples TRBV5-1 to TRBJ2-5, with 7 bases fitting TRBD1. Germline lookup yields CDR1 SGHRS and CDR2 YFSETQ. The J segment lost 4 bases and the V segment lost 4 bases, leaving 10 bases of the junction unmatched. CDR3 length: 15 residues. The CDR3 nucleotides are TGCGCCAGCAGCCCGTTGACAGGGAAATTAGAGACCCAGTACTTC. Translating it yields CASSPLTGKLETQYF.

The chain combines TRBV19 with TRBJ2-3; D is possibly TRBD2 (6 bases). V was shortened by 3 bases and J by 1 base, with 17 bases between the two germline ends. Germline CDR1 LNHDA, CDR2 SQIVND (reference sequence). CDR3 length: 17 residues. The CDR3 reads CASSILGRGTGTDTQYF. In DNA form, the CDR3 reads TGTGCCAGTAGTATCCTCGGACGGGGGACGGGCACAGATACGCAGTATTTT.

The rearrangement uses TRBV6-5 and TRBJ1-3, with 9 positions matching TRBD1. Germline assignment: CDR1 MNHEY and CDR2 SVGAGI. Trimming at V came to 8 bases and at J to 4 bases, leaving 6 bases not matched to a gene. The CDR3 loop spans 14 amino acids. CDR3 in DNA: TGTGCCAGCGAGGGACAGGGAGCCGGAAACACCATATATTTT. It codes for CASEGQGAGNTIYF.

The chain joins TRBV5-1 to TRBJ1-1; a weak D match, TRBD1 (6 bases). CDR1 and CDR2 from the germline V gene are SGHRS and YFSETQ. The V end lost 6 bases, the J end lost 5 bases, and 17 bases lay between the germline ends. The CDR3 has 14 residues. CDR3 sequence (DNA): TGCGCCAGCACCGAGATACGGGGGGCAACTGAAGCTTTCTTT. This sequence encodes CASTEIRGATEAFF.

The rearrangement uses TRBV3-1 (or the pseudogene TRBV3-2) and TRBJ1-2; D is unclear. Germline V lookup: CDR1 LGHDT, CDR2 YNNKEL (reference sequence). The CDR3 runs 17 residues. V lost 2 bases to trimming and J lost 8 bases, with 24 bases between them. The CDR3 here is CASSQTWSGIGAGGYTF. CDR3 DNA sequence: TGTGCCAGCAGCCAAACGTGGTCGGGGATCGGTGCCGGGGGCTACACCTTC.

The CDR3 here is CASSPNGLAGASTDTQYF. In DNA, the CDR3 is TGTGCCAGCAGCCCTAACGGGCTAGCGGGGGCCAGCACAGATACGCAGTATTTT. V and J are TRBV6-2 or TRBV6-3 and TRBJ2-3; 10 bases are a match to TRBD2. Germline V gene lookup returns CDR1 MNHEY and CDR2 SVGEGT. V trimming: 6 bases; J trimming: 0 bases; junction bases outside the gene matches: 12. The CDR3 totals 18 residues.

This sequence joins TRBV5-6 and TRBJ1-1, with D possibly TRBD1 on 5 matching bases. V lost 1 base to trimming and J lost 1 base, with 17 bases between them. Germline-derived CDR1 and CDR2 are SGHDT and YYEEEE. The CDR3 contains 17 residues. Here the CDR3 reads CASSLFGRVQGNTEAFF. The CDR3 nucleotides read TGTGCCAGCAGCTTGTTTGGTCGGGTTCAGGGGAACACTGAAGCTTTCTTT.

This chain joins TRBV19 and TRBJ1-1; 10 bases line up with TRBD1. V gave up 8 bases and J gave up 0 bases; unmatched junction bases: 6. The germline CDR1 and CDR2 sequences are LNHDA and SQIVND (reference sequence). The CDR3 is 15 amino acids. Written as DNA, the CDR3 is TGTGCCAGTCGGGACAGGGGCTTTATGAACACTGAAGCTTTCTTT. This gives the protein CASRDRGFMNTEAFF.

The chain couples TRBV9 to TRBJ1-3; 7 positions match TRBD1. CDR1 and CDR2 from the germline V gene are SGDLS and YYNGEE. The CDR3 has 15 amino acids. V lost 1 base, J lost 2 bases, and 3 bases stayed unmatched. CDR3: CASSVSQGAGNTIYF. CDR3 nucleotide sequence: TGTGCCAGCAGCGTATCTCAGGGGGCTGGAAACACCATATATTTT.

This clone was picked up one time. CDR3 coding DNA: TGTGCCAGCAGTCCCAGGGGGATGAACTATGGCTACACCTTC. It codes for CASSPRGMNYGYTF. The chain couples TRBV6-5 to TRBJ1-2, with 7 bases that match TRBD1. Trimming at V came to 5 bases and at J to 2 bases, leaving 5 bases not matched to a gene. Per germline, CDR1 MNHEY and CDR2 SVGAGI. This CDR3 has 14 residues.

The V and J genes are TRBV18 and TRBJ1-2; 7 positions agree with TRBD1. The CDR3 contains 15 residues. Germline assignment: CDR1 KGHSH and CDR2 LQKENI. V was pared by 4 bases and J by 1 base, with 6 bases of the junction left unmatched. The chain's CDR3 is CASSRTGQSNYGYTF. In DNA form, the CDR3 reads TGTGCCAGCTCACGTACGGGACAGAGTAACTATGGCTACACCTTC.

The V gene is TRBV24-1, the J gene TRBJ2-1; 8 positions match TRBD1. Germline trimming cut 3 bases from V and 9 bases from J; bases unmatched to any gene: 12. The germline gives CDR1 KGHDR, CDR2 SFDVKD. The CDR3 loop spans 16 amino acids. The CDR3 loop reads CATSDPRTGRIGEQFF. Written as DNA, the CDR3 is TGTGCCACCAGTGATCCGCGGACAGGGAGGATTGGTGAGCAGTTCTTC.

The chain couples TRBV19 to TRBJ1-6; D uncertain. CDR1 is LNHDA and CDR2 is SQIVND in the germline V gene (reference sequence). V lost 4 bases and J 7 bases, leaving 14 bases between the germline ends. The CDR3 runs to 15 residues. CDR3 amino acids: CASSNAGEGNSPLHF. As DNA, the CDR3 is TGTGCCAGTAGTAACGCCGGGGAGGGAAATTCACCCCTCCACTTT.

This chain connects TRBV27 to TRBJ2-5; 12 positions match TRBD2. The V and J ends lost 4 bases and 5 bases, in that order; junction bases with no gene match: 5. Germline CDR1 and CDR2: MNHEY and SMNVEV (reference sequence). CDR3 length: 15 residues. CDR3 nucleotides: TGTGCCAGCAGTTCTAGCGGGGGGGCCGGGGAGACCCAGTACTTC. Translating gives CASSSSGGAGETQYF.

The chain uses TRBV27 and TRBJ1-6; 7 bases are a match to TRBD1. The CDR3 is made up of 16 amino acids. After removal of 5 bases from V and 5 bases from J, the junction contained 9 bases not matched to a gene. Germline-derived CDR1 and CDR2 are MNHEY and SMNVEV (reference sequence). Here the CDR3 DNA reads TGTGCCAGCAGTCGGCAGGGGGGCCCGAATAATTCACCCCTCCACTTT. Protein: CASSRQGGPNNSPLHF.

This clone occurred a few times. In DNA form, the CDR3 reads TGTGCCAGCAGCTCCCGGGACAGGCCTAGAACTAATGAAAAACTGTTTTTT. Protein product: CASSSRDRPRTNEKLFF. The V call is TRBV11-2, the J call TRBJ1-4; TRBD1 aligns across 8 bases. CDR1 is SGHAT and CDR2 is FQNNGV in the germline V gene. J gave up 1 base and V 4 bases, and 8 bases lay outside the gene matches. There are 17 residues in the CDR3.